The 29 T cell receptor beta chains presented below share a single source sample, sequenced in a study of blood T cell repertoires in COVID-19. TCRdb's table, derived via immunoSEQ multiplex PCR, lists solely in-frame clones and lacks some. The profile shows about 160,000 clones, roughly nine tenths of them singletons. The sample taken for sequencing was peripheral blood. These receptors all stem from a woman aged 70-85 years with acute or convalescent COVID-19.

In its sample, this clone was seen once. This sequence joins TRBV7-9 and TRBJ2-2, with D possibly being TRBD1 (6 bases). The germline gives CDR1 SEHNR, CDR2 FQNEAQ (reference sequence). The CDR3 sequence is 15 residues long. The V end was cut by 4 bases, the J end by 1 base, with 10 bases between. In DNA form, the CDR3 reads TGTGCCAGCAGCTCCGAACAGGGGAACACCGGGGAGCTGTTTTTT. It codes for CASSSEQGNTGELFF.

The chain links TRBV7-8 to TRBJ2-7; D is undetermined. The V gene's germline CDR1 is SGHVS and CDR2 FQNEAQ. V was clipped by 4 bases and J by 3 bases, with 10 bases between them. The CDR3 extends over 13 amino acids. The CDR3, as DNA: TGTGCCAGCAGCTCCGACTTGGGCTACGAGCAGTACTTC. Protein product: CASSSDLGYEQYF.

The chain links TRBV9 to TRBJ1-5; D is uncertain. Germline CDR1 is SGDLS and CDR2 is YYNGEE. With 2 bases removed from V and 6 bases from J, the gap between germline ends came to 9 bases. This CDR3 has 13 residues. Here the CDR3 reads CASSVDEGQPQHF. The CDR3 coding sequence is TGTGCCAGCAGCGTGGATGAGGGTCAGCCCCAGCATTTT.

The CDR3 reads CASQMNTEAFF. In DNA, the CDR3 is TGTGCCAGCCAGATGAACACTGAAGCTTTCTTT. The V call is TRBV2, the J call TRBJ1-1; unclear D gene. Germline V CDR1 and CDR2: SNHLY, FYNNEI. This CDR3 is 11 amino acids long. V shed 8 bases and J shed 0 bases, with 4 bases lying between them.

J is TRBJ1-2 and V is TRBV6-5; D may be TRBD1 (5 bases). Looked up from germline, CDR1 is MNHEY and CDR2 is SVGAGI. The CDR3 extends over 14 amino acids. Trimming took 5 bases from V and 4 from J, leaving 14 bases between them. The chain's CDR3 is CASSLGFDSYGYTF. Written as DNA, the CDR3 is TGTGCCAGCAGTCTGGGATTTGACAGCTATGGCTACACCTTC.

The chain is built from TRBV28 and TRBJ2-7; 7 bases align to TRBD1. CDR1 is MDHEN, CDR2 SYDVKM, per germline. V lost 4 bases and J lost 13; bases outside the gene matches: 7. The CDR3 is made up of 11 amino acids. The CDR3 is CASSSGDRIYF. Written as DNA, the CDR3 is TGTGCCAGCAGTTCCGGGGACAGAATTTACTTC.

The J gene is TRBJ2-3, the V gene TRBV11-2; 9 positions agree with TRBD2. Germline values: CDR1 SGHAT, CDR2 FQNNGV. The length of the CDR3 is 16 residues. Losses at the gene ends were 4 bases for V and 1 base for J; bases not matched to a gene: 6. This chain's CDR3 is CASSYRLADRTDTQYF. In DNA form, the CDR3 reads TGTGCCAGCAGCTATCGACTAGCGGACCGCACAGATACGCAGTATTTT.

The chain joins TRBV18 to TRBJ2-7, with D possibly being TRBD1 (5 bases). Trimming took 6 bases from V and 0 from J, leaving 9 bases between them. The CDR3 sequence is 13 residues long. Germline-derived CDR1 and CDR2 are KGHSH and LQKENI. The CDR3 reads CASSDSTSYEQYF. The CDR3 DNA reads TGTGCCAGCTCCGACAGTACCTCCTACGAGCAGTACTTC.

This clone has more than one count but fewer than ten. This chain connects TRBV5-1 to TRBJ1-1; perhaps TRBD1 as D (5 bases). Germline loops: CDR1 SGHRS, CDR2 YFSETQ. CDR3 length equals 16 residues. V was cut by 1 base and J by 1 base, with 14 bases left in between. Written as DNA, the CDR3 is TGCGCCAGCAGCTTGCGGCAGGGCGTAACGAACACTGAAGCTTTCTTT. Its protein is CASSLRQGVTNTEAFF.

A word on this clone: The same CDR3 also results from other DNA sequences found in this sample. V and J are TRBV18 and TRBJ1-5; D is unclear. Germline-derived CDR1 and CDR2 are KGHSH and LQKENI. Deletions cut 3 bases from V and 2 bases from J, with 5 bases between. There are 13 residues in the CDR3. The CDR3 protein is CASSPSGNQPQHF. The CDR3 DNA is TGTGCCAGCTCACCGTCGGGCAATCAGCCCCAGCATTTT.

This chain connects TRBV5-4 to TRBJ2-1, with a tentative D call TRBD2 (5 bases). CDR3 length: 15 amino acids. Germline loops: CDR1 SGHNT, CDR2 YYREEE (reference sequence). Trimming cost V 4 bases and J 9 bases, with 20 bases left between them. CDR3 in amino acids: CASSPALGGRGEQFF. As DNA, the CDR3 is TGTGCCAGCAGCCCGGCACTAGGTGGGCGTGGTGAGCAGTTCTTC.

The chain employs TRBV6-6 and TRBJ1-4; 12 bases map to TRBD1. J gave up 0 bases and V 5 bases, and 7 bases lay outside the gene matches. The length of the CDR3 is 18 residues. In germline, CDR1 is MNHNY, CDR2 SVGAGI (reference sequence). In nucleotides, the CDR3 is TGTGCCAGCAGTCCAACGGGACAGGGGGCGTCAACTAATGAAAAACTGTTTTTT. Its translation: CASSPTGQGASTNEKLFF.

The chain carries TRBV4-2 and TRBJ1-1; D not certain. V lost 0 bases to trimming and J lost 1 base, with 6 bases between them. Germline CDR1 is LGHNA and CDR2 is YNFKEQ. The CDR3 runs to 14 residues. The CDR3 DNA is TGTGCCAGCAGCCAAGATCTTTGGAACACTGAAGCTTTCTTT. Protein product: CASSQDLWNTEAFF.

The chain uses TRBV2 and TRBJ2-1; no reliable D call. The CDR3 loop spans 13 amino acids. The germline CDR1 and CDR2 sequences are SNHLY and FYNNEI. Trimming left V 7 bases short and J 3 bases short, with 10 bases between. The CDR3: CASTRTDYNEQFF. The CDR3 nucleotides are TGTGCCAGCACGCGCACAGACTACAATGAGCAGTTCTTC.

The chain couples TRBV6-5 to TRBJ1-1; D not resolved. The length of the CDR3 is 16 residues. The ends were cut back, 0 bases at V and 3 bases at J, with 14 bases in the middle. Germline CDR1 reads MNHEY; CDR2 reads SVGAGI. The CDR3: CASSYSSSTHYTEAFF. CDR3 nucleotide sequence: TGTGCCAGCAGTTACTCGAGTAGCACACACTACACTGAAGCTTTCTTT.

This chain joins TRBV5-1 and TRBJ2-1; 7 bases match TRBD2. There are 13 residues in the CDR3. Germline trimming cut 0 bases from V and 6 bases from J; bases unmatched to any gene: 0. Germline V gene data show CDR1 as SGHRS and CDR2 as YFSETQ. CDR3 nucleotides: TGCGCCAGCAGCTTGGGCGGGAGCAATGAGCAGTTCTTC. As protein: CASSLGGSNEQFF.

For this clone: Relative to the germline gene, one junction end is altered; a read error may explain this. The chain links TRBV15 to TRBJ1-5; D remains ambiguous. The CDR3 consists of 15 residues. Germline V gives CDR1 LNHNV, CDR2 YYDKDF (reference sequence). The CDR3 DNA reads TGTGCCACCAGCAGAGGGCCCACCAATAATCGGCCCCAGCATTTT. It is translated as CATSRGPTNNRPQHF.

This rearrangement joins TRBV7-9 to TRBJ2-1; possibly TRBD1 for D (6 bases). The CDR3 has 14 amino acids. Deletions cut 9 bases from V and 6 bases from J, with 18 bases between. CDR1 and CDR2 (germline): SEHNR, FQNEAQ (reference sequence). The chain's CDR3 is CASLPQGSPNEQFF. The CDR3 nucleotides are TGTGCCAGTCTGCCTCAGGGGAGCCCCAATGAGCAGTTCTTC.

This clone has a single count. This chain connects TRBV4-2 to TRBJ2-5, with TRBD1 identical over 10 bases. The J segment lost 5 bases and the V segment lost 1 base, leaving 1 base of the junction unmatched. CDR1 is LGHNA and CDR2 is YNFKEQ in the germline V gene. The CDR3 totals 14 residues. In nucleotides, the CDR3 is TGTGCCAGCAGCCAAGGACAGGGGGCGGAGACCCAGTACTTC. It is translated as CASSQGQGAETQYF.

This clone was detected only once. The CDR3 protein is CASSPAQGQNHGYTF. As DNA, the CDR3 is TGTGCCAGCTCACCGGCTCAGGGACAGAATCATGGCTACACCTTC. This chain uses TRBV18 with TRBJ1-2, with TRBD1 identical over 7 bases. Germline V gene lookup returns CDR1 KGHSH and CDR2 LQKENI. The CDR3 totals 15 residues. J lost 6 bases, V lost 3 bases, and 10 bases had no gene match. The full variable domain, completed using reference TRBV18 and TRBJ1-2, is NAGVMQNPRHLVRRRGQEARLRCSPMKGHSHVYWYRQLPEEGLKFMVYLQKENIIDESGMPKERFSAEFPKEGPSILRIQQVVRGDSAAYFCASSPAQGQNHGYTFGSGTRLTVV.

V is TRBV2 and J is TRBJ2-1; TRBD1 is a possible D gene (6 bases). The CDR3 spans 15 residues. Trimming cost V 3 bases and J 6 bases, with 15 bases left between them. Looked up from germline, CDR1 is SNHLY and CDR2 is FYNNEI. The CDR3 region is CASSDGTRVFNEQFF. The CDR3 region has the DNA TGTGCCAGCAGTGATGGGACAAGGGTTTTCAATGAGCAGTTCTTC.

This chain uses TRBV7-9 with TRBJ1-1; D possibly corresponds to TRBD1 (5 bases). The CDR3 contains 11 residues. V lost 7 bases and J 11 bases, leaving 14 bases between the germline ends. Per the germline V gene, CDR1 is SEHNR and CDR2 is FQNEAQ (reference sequence). CDR3 residues: CASTLGGLAFF. CDR3 DNA: TGTGCCAGCACCCTGGGGGGGTTGGCTTTCTTT.

The V and J genes are TRBV6-6 and TRBJ1-1; unclear D gene. V was shortened by 7 bases and J by 1 base, with 13 bases between the two germline ends. The CDR3 totals 14 residues. Germline V gives CDR1 MNHNY, CDR2 SVGAGI (reference sequence). The CDR3 sequence is CASNPVPPNTEAFF. CDR3 nucleotides: TGTGCCAGCAACCCAGTCCCCCCGAACACTGAAGCTTTCTTT.

The chain carries TRBV7-2 and TRBJ2-2; D is perhaps TRBD2 (5 bases). The ends were cut back, 2 bases at V and 6 bases at J, with 10 bases in the middle. CDR3 length equals 14 residues. Germline V gene sequence: CDR1 SGHTA, CDR2 FQGNSA. CDR3 loop: CASSLRAGPGELFF. The CDR3 DNA reads TGTGCCAGCAGCTTACGCGCGGGCCCCGGGGAGCTGTTTTTT.

The gene calls are TRBV11-2 and TRBJ2-2, with D perhaps matching TRBD2 (5 bases). Trimming took off 5 bases at V and 7 bases at J, with 11 bases between the two ends. The CDR3 sequence is 13 residues long. The germline gives CDR1 SGHAT, CDR2 FQNNGV. CDR3 DNA: TGTGCCAGCAGCCGCGGGTCGGGCGGGGAGCTGTTTTTT. Its translation is CASSRGSGGELFF.

The V and J genes are TRBV7-2 and TRBJ2-1; 14 bases agree with TRBD2. With 4 bases clipped from V and 15 bases from J, the junction kept 11 bases outside the gene matches. Germline lookup yields CDR1 SGHTA and CDR2 FQGNSA. The CDR3 length is 15 residues. The CDR3 DNA reads TGTGCCAGCAGCTCCACATTGGGACTAGCGGGAGTTCGGTTCTTC. Amino acid sequence: CASSSTLGLAGVRFF.

The chain is built from TRBV2 and TRBJ2-5; 9 bases are shared with TRBD1. V dropped 7 bases and J dropped 7; count of bases not matched to a gene: 7. Germline V lookup: CDR1 SNHLY, CDR2 FYNNEI. The CDR3 consists of 13 residues. CDR3 region: CASNGQGRGTQYF. Here the CDR3 DNA reads TGTGCCAGCAATGGACAGGGGAGGGGGACCCAGTACTTC.

The V call is TRBV5-1, the J call TRBJ2-1; TRBD1 might be the D (5 bases). Trimming left V 4 bases short and J 4 bases short, with 9 bases between. This CDR3 is built from 13 residues. The germline CDR1 and CDR2 sequences are SGHRS and YFSETQ. Written as DNA, the CDR3 is TGCGCCAGCAGCACGGACACTTACAATGAGCAGTTCTTC. Residues: CASSTDTYNEQFF.

The table lists this clone with a count of one. The rearrangement joins TRBV5-8 to TRBJ2-7, with 16 bases lining up with TRBD2. Germline CDR1 reads SGHTS; CDR2 reads YDEGEE. V lost 4 bases to trimming and J lost 4 bases; unmatched junction nucleotides: 8. The CDR3 totals 17 residues. CDR3 in amino acids: CASSPLSGLAGGYEQYF. The CDR3 DNA reads TGTGCCAGCAGCCCCCTCTCGGGACTAGCGGGAGGGTACGAGCAGTACTTC.